The 20 T cell receptor beta chains listed next were all sequenced from one sample in a study of glioma-infiltrating T cells after dendritic cell vaccination listed by TCRdb under 2016. The time point label, as the study defines it: after dendritic cell vaccination, including at tumor progression/relapse. The library was obtained by the immunoSEQ multiplex PCR assay. The immuneACCESS repertoire file appears here via TCRdb, limited to in-frame rearrangements. These files lack a portion of the clones; in checked studies, under half of the deficit traces to unresolved V genes, and the cause of the others is not known. This sample gives more than 45,000 clones in total; about 80% of them show up just once. The ten largest clones represent approximately 14% of the sample. This specimen consisted of blood, obtained after dendritic cell vaccination. These receptors came from a human donor with glioblastoma.

The chain uses TRBV5-4 and TRBJ1-6, with D possibly being TRBD1 (6 bases). The CDR3 sequence is 16 residues long. Between the trimmed V and J ends, which lost 5 bases and 7 bases, there was a span of 19 bases. The germline V gene encodes CDR1 SGHNT and CDR2 YYREEE (reference sequence). The CDR3 loop is CASSPTPGHSNSPLHF. CDR3 DNA sequence: TGTGCCAGCAGTCCAACACCGGGACACTCAAATTCACCCCTCCACTTT.

V gene TRBV9 combines with J gene TRBJ2-7, with a weak D call TRBD2 (6 bases). Germline V lookup: CDR1 SGDLS, CDR2 YYNGEE. The CDR3 totals 14 residues. Trimming cost V 0 bases and J 3 bases, with 10 bases left between them. The CDR3 nucleotides read TGTGCCAGCAGCGTAGGTGGGGAGGACTACGAGCAGTACTTC. Protein product: CASSVGGEDYEQYF.

V gene TRBV7-6 combines with J gene TRBJ2-1, with 10 bases aligning to TRBD2. Germline V gene sequence: CDR1 SGHVS, CDR2 FNYEAQ. V was clipped by 7 bases and J by 5 bases; unmatched bases: 8. The CDR3 is 15 residues long. CDR3 sequence: CASTPSGGADNEQFF. The DNA of the CDR3 is TGTGCCAGCACCCCGAGCGGGGGGGCTGACAATGAGCAGTTCTTC.

V is TRBV7-9 and J is TRBJ2-1; TRBD2 matches 13 bases. Germline V CDR1 and CDR2: SEHNR, FQNEAQ (reference sequence). This CDR3 is 16 amino acids long. The trim removed 5 bases at V and 9 bases at J, leaving 10 bases unmatched. The CDR3 nucleotides read TGTGCCAGCAGCAGCAAGACTAGCGGGGGGCTCCCTGAGCAGTTCTTC. Protein: CASSSKTSGGLPEQFF.

In regard to this clone: A read error may account for a junction end that differs from germline. V gene TRBV7-7 combines with J gene TRBJ2-1; D gene ambiguous. The CDR3 has 13 amino acids. Germline V gives CDR1 SSHAT, CDR2 FNYEAQ (reference sequence). CDR3 nucleotides: TGTGCTAGCAGCTTATCGGGTTTGGATGAGCAGTTCTTC. This gives the protein CASSLSGLDEQFF.

The CDR3 sequence: CASSSHRDTGELFF. The CDR3 coding sequence is TGTGCCAGCAGTTCACACAGGGACACCGGGGAGCTGTTTTTT. The chain recombines TRBV27 with TRBJ2-2, with D perhaps matching TRBD1 (6 bases). Looked up from germline, CDR1 is MNHEY and CDR2 is SMNVEV (reference sequence). The CDR3 contains 14 residues. V dropped 4 bases and J dropped 3 bases, with 9 bases sitting between them.

The rearrangement joins TRBV5-1 to TRBJ1-4; D might be TRBD1 (6 bases). Between the trimmed V and J ends, which lost 1 base and 8 bases, there was a span of 12 bases. Germline V gene sequence: CDR1 SGHRS, CDR2 YFSETQ. This CDR3 is 14 amino acids long. The CDR3 nucleotides read TGCGCCAGCAGCTTGCAGGGGCAGGGGGAAAAACTGTTTTTT. It yields the protein CASSLQGQGEKLFF.

The rearrangement uses TRBV4-1 and TRBJ1-1, with TRBD1 matching over 7 bases. This CDR3 region has 19 residues. Germline V gene sequence: CDR1 MGHRA, CDR2 YSYEKL. V trimming: 0 bases; J trimming: 3 bases; junction bases outside the gene matches: 16. In DNA, the CDR3 is TGCGCCAGCAGCCAAGATGGGGGTGAGGCAGGGGGGTCGGACACTGAAGCTTTCTTT. This translates into CASSQDGGEAGGSDTEAFF.

This clone was seen once. The chain uses TRBV2 and TRBJ2-3; perhaps TRBD2 as D (5 bases). V was trimmed by 6 bases and J by 5 bases, leaving 9 bases between them. CDR3 length equals 12 residues. Germline-derived CDR1 and CDR2 are SNHLY and FYNNEI. The CDR3 spells CASRDLGDTQYF. CDR3 nucleotide sequence: TGTGCCAGCAGGGACTTGGGAGATACGCAGTATTTT.

The DNA of the CDR3 is TGTGCCAGCAGTGGGTCTGGCGGGGGGTACACAGATACGCAGTATTTT. This sequence encodes CASSGSGGGYTDTQYF. This rearrangement joins TRBV6-1 to TRBJ2-3; TRBD2 matches at 8 bases. In germline, CDR1 is MNHNS, CDR2 SASEGT. The length of the CDR3 is 16 residues. The V and J ends lost 4 bases and 2 bases, in that order; junction bases with no gene match: 8.

The count of this clone is one. V and J are TRBV5-6 and TRBJ1-5; the D gene is possibly TRBD1 (5 bases). The CDR3 consists of 13 residues. Germline-derived CDR1 and CDR2 are SGHDT and YYEEEE. V was shortened by 4 bases and J by 1 base, with 6 bases between the two germline ends. CDR3 sequence reads: CASSRGSNQPQHF. Written as DNA, the CDR3 is TGTGCCAGCAGCAGGGGAAGCAATCAGCCCCAGCATTTT. Combining the CDR3 with reference TRBV5-6 and TRBJ1-5 gives the whole variable domain DAGVTQSPTHLIKTRGQQVTLRCSPKSGHDTVSWYQQALGQGPQFIFQYYEEEERQRGNFPDRFSGHQFPNYSSELNVNALLLGDSALYLCASSRGSNQPQHFGDGTRLSIL.

The rearrangement uses TRBV10-2 and TRBJ1-2; TRBD1 is a possible D gene (5 bases). In germline, CDR1 is WSHSY, CDR2 SAAADI. The CDR3 contains 13 residues. Trimming stripped 2 bases from V and 3 bases from J, with 7 bases between. CDR3 region: CASSEAGYYGYTF. The CDR3 DNA reads as TGCGCCAGCAGTGAGGCAGGGTACTATGGCTACACCTTC.

This clone has just a few counts. The gene calls are TRBV15 and TRBJ1-4; weak D call: TRBD1 (6 bases). The V gene's germline CDR1 is LNHNV and CDR2 YYDKDF (reference sequence). The CDR3 sequence is 16 residues long. Trimming left V 0 bases short and J 0 bases short, with 8 bases between. CDR3: CATSREWTATNEKLFF. CDR3 DNA sequence: TGTGCCACCAGCAGAGAGTGGACAGCAACTAATGAAAAACTGTTTTTT.

The V gene is TRBV21-1, the J gene TRBJ2-3; whether TRBD2, the table's D call, matches the DNA was not checked. TRBV21-1 is a recognized pseudogene. The CDR3 runs to 17 residues. This CDR3 reads CASSGEERGGLSDTQYF. DNA of the CDR3: TGTGCCAGCAGCGGGGAAGAGCGGGGGGGCCTGTCCGATACGCAGTATTTT.

This clone has just a few counts. The chain has TRBV6-6 and TRBJ1-4; 7 bases are a match to TRBD1. V shed 6 bases and J 6 bases; nucleotides not matched to a gene: 7. The CDR3 consists of 14 residues. Per the germline V gene, CDR1 is MNHNY and CDR2 is SVGAGI (reference sequence). In DNA form, the CDR3 reads TGTGCCAGCAGACCGAGACAGGGTGATGAAAAACTGTTTTTT. Its translation is CASRPRQGDEKLFF.

CDR3 sequence reads: CASSFQGGPQYF. The CDR3 coding sequence is TGTGCCAGCAGTTTCCAGGGGGGCCCCCAGTACTTC. The chain recombines TRBV25-1 with TRBJ2-5; maybe TRBD1 (7 bases). V was clipped by 5 bases and J by 9 bases, with 13 bases between them. Germline V gene sequence: CDR1 MGHDK, CDR2 SYGVNS. This CDR3 region has 12 residues.

J is TRBJ1-4 and V is TRBV6-8, with TRBD1 identical over 7 bases. V was clipped by 3 bases and J by 3 bases; unmatched bases: 10. This CDR3 is 17 amino acids long. Germline CDR1 reads MNHGY; CDR2 reads SAAAGT. The CDR3 spells CASSYRPDREANEKLFF. The DNA of the CDR3 is TGTGCCAGCAGTTATCGGCCCGACAGGGAGGCTAATGAAAAACTGTTTTTT.

This clone appeared a single time. The gene calls are TRBV4-1 and TRBJ1-1, with D unresolved. V gave up 6 bases and J gave up 7 bases, with 18 bases separating them. The CDR3 extends over 14 amino acids. Germline V lookup: CDR1 MGHRA, CDR2 YSYEKL. The CDR3 loop reads CASRPVLRRSEAFF. CDR3 bases: TGCGCCAGCAGGCCGGTTTTGAGGAGGAGTGAAGCTTTCTTT.

CDR3 in amino acids: CASSEAGGLLYEQYF. The CDR3 DNA follows: TGTGCCAGCAGTGAAGCAGGGGGTCTCTTATACGAGCAGTACTTC. The rearrangement uses TRBV6-1 and TRBJ2-7; a weak D match, TRBD1 (6 bases). CDR3 length: 15 amino acids. Germline V CDR1 and CDR2: MNHNS, SASEGT. The V end was cut by 0 bases, the J end by 4 bases, with 13 bases between.

The genes are TRBV30 and TRBJ1-6; D unresolved. V was pared by 3 bases and J by 8 bases, with 11 bases between. The CDR3 is 13 amino acids. CDR1 is GTSNPN, CDR2 SVGIG, per germline (reference sequence). CDR3 loop: CAWSAYIDSPLHF. The CDR3 bases are TGTGCCTGGAGCGCATATATAGATTCACCCCTCCACTTT.